A single sample gave rise to the 10 T cell receptor beta chains below, sequenced in a study of blood T cell repertoires in COVID-19. Sequencing was performed with immunoSEQ multiplex PCR; in TCRdb, only in-frame clones are kept and a portion is missing. The sample yields tens of thousands of clones, less than 90% seen once. Sequencing input: peripheral blood. These TCRs come from a man of 80 years or more in a cohort sampled during active COVID-19.

CDR3 in amino acids: CASSSGLAGATSTDTQYF. Written as DNA, the CDR3 is TGCGCCAGCAGCTCGGGACTAGCGGGGGCCACAAGCACAGATACGCAGTATTTT. This rearrangement joins TRBV5-1 to TRBJ2-3; 14 nucleotides match TRBD2. In germline, CDR1 is SGHRS, CDR2 YFSETQ. The CDR3 runs to 18 residues. The ends lost 3 bases at V and 0 bases at J; junction bases unmatched: 6.

The chain is built from TRBV10-3 and TRBJ2-1, with D perhaps TRBD2 (5 bases). CDR1 is ENHRY, CDR2 SYGVKD, per germline. The V and J ends lost 0 bases and 4 bases respectively, with 7 bases between them. This CDR3 spans 14 amino acids. This CDR3 is CAISESRLYNEQFF. DNA for the CDR3: TGTGCCATCAGTGAGTCGCGACTATACAATGAGCAGTTCTTC.

The chain is built from TRBV9 and TRBJ1-1; a possible D gene is TRBD1 (5 bases). Germline V gives CDR1 SGDLS, CDR2 YYNGEE. Trimming took off 1 base at V and 3 bases at J, with 7 bases between the two ends. The CDR3 has 13 residues. CDR3 sequence (DNA): TGTGCCAGCAGCGTAATAGGGGACACTGAAGCTTTCTTT. It yields the protein CASSVIGDTEAFF. The full variable domain, in which reference TRBV9 and TRBJ1-1 provide the parts outside the CDR3, is DSGVTQTPKHLITATGQRVTLRCSPRSGDLSVYWYQQSLDQGLQFLIQYYNGEERAKGNILERFSAQQFPDLHSELNLSSLELGDSALYFCASSVIGDTEAFFGQGTRLTVV.

This clone showed up just once. The chain carries TRBV6-4 and TRBJ1-2; D perhaps matches TRBD1 (6 bases). The CDR3 runs to 13 residues. The germline V gene has CDR1 MRHNA and CDR2 SNTAGT. The V and J ends lost 2 bases and 7 bases respectively, with 11 bases between them. For the CDR3, the DNA is TGTGCCAGCAGTGACGGACAGCGGAGTGGCTACACCTTC. Residues: CASSDGQRSGYTF.

V and J are TRBV27 and TRBJ2-1; 11 bases fit TRBD2. Per germline, CDR1 MNHEY and CDR2 SMNVEV (reference sequence). There are 16 residues in the CDR3. V lost 3 bases and J lost 1; bases outside the gene matches: 2. CDR3 protein: CASSFIAGGSYNEQFF. The CDR3 DNA sequence: TGTGCCAGCAGTTTTATAGCGGGGGGGTCCTACAATGAGCAGTTCTTC.

V usage is TRBV5-1 and J usage is TRBJ1-1; 7 positions match TRBD1. With V trimmed by 4 bases and J by 6 bases, 9 bases remained unmatched. Germline loops: CDR1 SGHRS, CDR2 YFSETQ. This CDR3 region has 14 residues. The CDR3 coding sequence is TGCGCCAGCAGCCTCACGACAGGGTCGCCTGAAGCTTTCTTT. Translated, it gives CASSLTTGSPEAFF.

The chain carries TRBV19 and TRBJ2-1; TRBD1 is a possible D gene (5 bases). With 6 bases removed from V and 4 bases from J, the gap between germline ends came to 13 bases. This CDR3 spans 14 amino acids. Per germline, CDR1 LNHDA and CDR2 SQIVND (reference sequence). The CDR3 here is CASRPKTVYNEQFF. The CDR3 DNA is TGTGCCAGTAGGCCCAAGACAGTGTACAATGAGCAGTTCTTC.

The chain uses TRBV6-5 and TRBJ1-2, with D tentatively TRBD1 (6 bases). The CDR3 is 11 residues long. Trimming cost V 6 bases and J 9 bases, with 11 bases left between them. Germline-derived CDR1 and CDR2 are MNHEY and SVGAGI. Here the CDR3 reads CASSTGFSYTF. DNA for the CDR3: TGTGCCAGCAGCACAGGGTTCAGCTACACCTTC.

V usage is TRBV5-5 and J usage is TRBJ1-4; 10 bases fit TRBD1. V shed 0 bases, J shed 5 bases, and the junction held 1 base outside the gene matches. The CDR3 loop spans 15 amino acids. The V gene's germline CDR1 is SGHKS and CDR2 YYEKEE (reference sequence). CDR3 sequence: CASSLAGQGNEKLFF. In DNA, the CDR3 is TGTGCCAGCAGCTTGGCGGGACAGGGGAATGAAAAACTGTTTTTT.

Written as DNA, the CDR3 is TGTGCCAGTCTCGGGATGAGACAAACCTACACCGGGGAGCTGTTTTTT. Translated, it gives CASLGMRQTYTGELFF. This chain connects TRBV28 to TRBJ2-2; D possibly corresponds to TRBD2 (5 bases). The V gene lost 9 bases and the J gene lost 3 bases, with 20 bases spanning the gap. This CDR3 is 16 amino acids long. Germline V lookup: CDR1 MDHEN, CDR2 SYDVKM.